This paragraph reports one TCR beta chain. Antigen specificity is unknown. This specimen comes from a study of cytomegalovirus exposure and HLA in healthy donors. Regarding the study as a whole: Both high specificity and high sensitivity reportedly marked the classifier's diagnosis of cytomegalovirus status. The study had only CMV serostatus as immune exposure information. Association of a missense DCLRE1C variant with TCR beta V- and J-gene trimming was reported in a later analysis. In an earlier analysis, about 87% or about 30%: the productive usage of most TCR beta V segments.

Germline-derived CDR1 and CDR2 are SGHRS and YFSETQ. This CDR3 has 15 residues. Use of 60 Vbeta and 13 Jbeta primers characterized the PCR. Produced via immunoSEQ multiplex PCR; TCRdb's table is partial and in-frame only. The sample carries 140,000 to 150,000 clones, around four fifths recorded once. Sequenced input: PBMCs. The rearrangement uses TRBV5-1 and TRBJ2-5; 8 bases match TRBD1. The J call is doubtful: the DNA matches TRBJ2-7 better. This TCR was sampled from a boy between 2 and 10 years old in good health and CMV-seronegative. The CDR3 loop is CASSHRTGRTYEQYF. Here the CDR3 DNA reads TGCGCCAGCAGCCACCGGACAGGGAGAACCTACGAGCAGTACTTC.